This record concerns one T cell receptor beta chain sequence. Its target is unknown. TCRdb recomputed calls from the 5' RACE reads with MiXCR, one row per CDR3 protein. Among roughly 300,000 distinct CDR3 sequences listed, approximately 13% were seen once. This sample stems from a study of T-cell memory formation after mild COVID-19. Overall study context: TCR clusters mostly belonged to single donors.

Study-wide results and limits: The SARS-CoV-2 specificity of second-wave clones reaching peak at day 37 remained unverified.

V gave up 1 base and J gave up 0 bases, with 15 bases separating them. CDR3 length: 17 amino acids. Sample: PBMCs or a T cell subset sorted from them (not recorded which). The TCR was taken from a young man who had mild COVID-19 (a few samples of this study predate the infection). Cell type and time point are not known. V usage is TRBV12-3 or TRBV12-4 and J usage is TRBJ1-1; TRBD1 is a possible D gene (6 bases). CDR3 DNA: TGTGCCAGCAGTTTAGGACAGGCCCTCCTTTTGAACACTGAAGCTTTCTTT. This codes for CASSLGQALLLNTEAFF.